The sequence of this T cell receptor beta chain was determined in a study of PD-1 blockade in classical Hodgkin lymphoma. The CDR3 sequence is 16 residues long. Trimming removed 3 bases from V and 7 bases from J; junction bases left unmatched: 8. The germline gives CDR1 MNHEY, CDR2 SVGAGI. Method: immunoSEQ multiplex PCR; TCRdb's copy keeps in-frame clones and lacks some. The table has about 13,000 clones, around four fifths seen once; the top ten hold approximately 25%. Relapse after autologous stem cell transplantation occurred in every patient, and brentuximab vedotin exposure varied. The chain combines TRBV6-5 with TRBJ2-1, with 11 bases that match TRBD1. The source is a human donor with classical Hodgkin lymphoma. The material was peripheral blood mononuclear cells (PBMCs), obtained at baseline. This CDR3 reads CASSYLGQGGRNEQFF. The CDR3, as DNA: TGTGCCAGCAGTTATTTGGGACAGGGGGGCCGGAATGAGCAGTTCTTC.